This paragraph reports one T cell receptor beta chain. What it binds is unknown. There are 16 residues in the CDR3. CDR1 SGHTA and CDR2 FQGTGA come from the germline V gene. Losses at the gene ends were 5 bases for V and 0 bases for J; bases not matched to a gene: 6. The data were taken from a study of post-analysis software for immune sequencing data. Study results and limitations: Those with multiple sclerosis, the patient group, showed significantly lower normalized Chao1 diversity than controls. Roughly 5 TRBV segments occurring more often in patients than controls included TRBV5-6, TRBV5-1 and TRBV20-1.

cDNA libraries of TCR beta carried unique molecular identifiers. One entry per CDR3 protein, called by TCRdb with MiXCR from the PCR reads. This sample has 650,000 to 850,000 distinct CDR3 sequences, with about 53% found just once. Sequencing used blood. This clonotype was sampled from a girl aged 10-17 years with multiple sclerosis. V is TRBV7-3 and J is TRBJ2-3, with 9 bases identical to TRBD1. The CDR3 DNA reads as TGTGCCAGCAGCATTGGACAGGGGTTCAGCACAGATACGCAGTATTTT. It is translated as CASSIGQGFSTDTQYF.